A selection of T cell receptor beta chains follows, all from one sample in a study of CD8+CD57+ T cells in acquired aplastic anemia. TCRdb ran MiXCR on the reads and lists one entry per CDR3 protein. In the table there are 190,000 or so distinct CDR3 sequences, 60% to 65% of which are singletons. Sequencing input: sorted CD4+, CD8+, or CD8+CD57+ T cells (not recorded which) from PBMCs. The receptors originated from a human donor in good health. Each CDR3 is given with its conserved first and last residue. D genes are given only for firm matches. Clone size is stated in some rows and not others, as once, few, many or a class when expanded.

v_call	d_call	clone_size	j_call	cdr3_nt	cdr3_aa
TRBV29-1	.	.	TRBJ2-7	TGCAGCTTAGGGACGCAGGCCTACGAGCAGTACTTC	CSLGTQAYEQYF
TRBV9	.	.	TRBJ1-4	TGTGCCAGCAGCGGTAACACCGGGACAACAACAGAAAAACTGTTTTTT	CASSGNTGTTTEKLFF
TRBV4-1	TRBD2	many	TRBJ2-1	TGCGCCAGCAGCCAGCTAGGACTAGCGGTAAACAATGAGCAGTTCTTC	CASSQLGLAVNNEQFF
TRBV20-1	.	once	TRBJ2-5	TGCAGTGCCGACCCCCATGAAGAGACCCAGTACTTC	CSADPHEETQYF
TRBV20-1	.	.	TRBJ1-1	TGCAGTGCTAGGAACCCTGGGACTGAAGCTTTCTTT	CSARNPGTEAFF
TRBV10-3	TRBD1	.	TRBJ1-2	TGTGCCATCCGGACAGGGGGCGAACTCTATGGCTACACCTTC	CAIRTGGELYGYTF
TRBV20-1	.	.	TRBJ1-6	TGCAGTGCTCCCGGGCGCTTTCCCACCTTT	CSAPGRFPTF
TRBV29-1	TRBD1	.	TRBJ1-2	TGCAGTCATGCTAACAGGGGCACTAGTAGCTACACCTTC	CSHANRGTSSYTF
TRBV7-9	TRBD2	.	TRBJ2-3	TGTGCCAGCAGCCCAAGACTAGCGGGAGTAGAGACAGATACGCAGTATTTT	CASSPRLAGVETDTQYF
TRBV3-1	TRBD1	.	TRBJ2-1	TGTGCCAGCAGCTCTCCCGACAGGGCCGACAATGAGCAGTTCTTC	CASSSPDRADNEQFF
TRBV7-8	.	.	TRBJ1-6	TGTGCCAGCAGCAGAAGAGGGGGTTCACCCCTCCACTTT	CASSRRGGSPLHF
TRBV5-1	TRBD1	.	TRBJ1-2	TGCGCCAGCAGCATAGGTGGTTCAGGGGGTGAGGGCTACACCTTC	CASSIGGSGGEGYTF
TRBV7-6	.	.	TRBJ2-3	TGTGCCAGCAGCTTCGGGGCTGGCGGGTCCTACGGGGATACGCAGTATTTT	CASSFGAGGSYGDTQYF
TRBV19	.	many	TRBJ2-2	TGTGCCAGTAGTTCGGTGACAGATATGAACACCGGGGAGCTGTTTTTT	CASSSVTDMNTGELFF
TRBV7-9	TRBD2	.	TRBJ2-1	TGTGCCAGCAGCTCCCTAGCGGGAGGGGACAATGAGCAGTTCTTC	CASSSLAGGDNEQFF
TRBV19	.	.	TRBJ1-5	TGTGCCAGTGGGGGGGCAGGGAATCAGCCCCAGCATTTT	CASGGAGNQPQHF
TRBV25-1	.	.	TRBJ2-6	TGTGCCAGCAGTGAATCATTTGCTGGGGCCAACGTCCTGACTTTC	CASSESFAGANVLTF
TRBV20-1	TRBD2	.	TRBJ2-5	TGCAGTGCTAGAGACGCAAAGGGCGGGAGTGTCTTGGAGACCCAGTACTTC	CSARDAKGGSVLETQYF
TRBV10-3	.	.	TRBJ2-7	TGTGCCATCAGTAACAGACAGGCCGCGGGGGAGCAGTACTTC	CAISNRQAAGEQYF
TRBV20-1	TRBD1	many	TRBJ1-1	TGCAGTGCTAGGGATCCCGGGACAGGGATATGGACTGAAGCTTTCTTT	CSARDPGTGIWTEAFF
TRBV5-4	TRBD1	.	TRBJ1-2	TGTGCCAGCGGCGCCCGGACAGGGGCTCACTATGACTACACCTTC	CASGARTGAHYDYTF
TRBV10-3	.	few	TRBJ1-1	TGTGCCATCACACAAAAAGGGGGGAACACTGAAGCTTTCTTT	CAITQKGGNTEAFF
TRBV5-1	.	many	TRBJ2-7	TGCGCCAGCGCTATCTACTGGGGAGTTGACTACGAGCAGTACTTC	CASAIYWGVDYEQYF
TRBV9	.	.	TRBJ1-1	TGTGCCAGCAGCGTGAGGGGGGACACTGAAGCTTTCTTT	CASSVRGDTEAFF
TRBV2	TRBD1	.	TRBJ1-1	TGTGCCAACAGCGACAGGGCGTTTGAAGCTTTCTTT	CANSDRAFEAFF
TRBV12-3/TRBV12-4	.	.	TRBJ1-2	TGTGCCAGCAGGGGGGCTAACTATGGCTACACCTTC	CASRGANYGYTF
TRBV5-1	.	.	TRBJ2-1	TGCGCCAGCAGCTTGGATAGCGTGGCCTACAATGAGCAGTTCTTC	CASSLDSVAYNEQFF
TRBV24-1	.	.	TRBJ2-2	TGTGCCACCAGTGATGCGAGGGGAAATCGGCAGCACGGGGAGCTGTTTTTT	CATSDARGNRQHGELFF
TRBV12-3/TRBV12-4	TRBD1	.	TRBJ1-1	TGTGCCAGCAGAGACAGGGTTAATGAAGCTTTCTTT	CASRDRVNEAFF
TRBV5-1	.	.	TRBJ2-1	TGCGCCAGCAGCTATCTAGCGTTCCCCTACAATGAGCAGTTCTTC	CASSYLAFPYNEQFF